Listed below are T cell receptor beta chains from one sample, sequenced in a study of blood T cell repertoires in COVID-19. Sequencing was performed with immunoSEQ multiplex PCR; in TCRdb, only in-frame clones are kept and a portion is missing. The data hold more than 85,000 clones, with about 80% observed a single time. The sample consisted of peripheral blood. All receptors come from a human donor in a cohort sampled during active COVID-19. Each CDR3 is given with its conserved first and last residue. A D gene is named only where the DNA matches it firmly. Part of the rows lack a size; the others show once, few, many or a class for expanded clones.

d_call	v_call	j_call	clone_size	cdr3_length	cdr3_aa	cdr3_nt
-	TRBV4-2	TRBJ2-3	-	15	CASSQERTRERTQYF	TGTGCCAGCAGCCAAGAGCGGACACGAGAACGTACGCAGTATTTT
TRBD1	TRBV5-1	TRBJ2-4	-	13	CASRETGMAIQYF	TGCGCCAGCAGGGAGACAGGGATGGCCATTCAGTACTTC
-	TRBV11-1	TRBJ2-1	-	15	CASRAPGRGVHEQFF	TGTGCCAGCAGGGCCCCGGGCAGGGGGGTTCATGAGCAGTTCTTC
-	TRBV3-1/TRBV3-2	TRBJ2-7	-	15	CASSHPGGISYEQYF	TGTGCCAGCAGCCATCCCGGAGGGATCTCCTACGAGCAGTACTTC
TRBD1	TRBV6-2/TRBV6-3	TRBJ1-1	-	15	CASSSPRDRGSEAFF	TGTGCCAGCAGTTCACCCCGGGACAGGGGCTCTGAAGCTTTCTTT
-	TRBV3-1/TRBV3-2	TRBJ1-4	-	14	CASSHRGAGEKLFF	TGTGCCAGCAGCCATCGGGGGGCGGGTGAAAAACTGTTTTTT
TRBD2	TRBV5-6	TRBJ2-5	-	15	CASSLAGSGGETQYF	TGTGCCAGCAGCTTGGCGGGCAGCGGGGGGGAGACCCAGTACTTC
-	TRBV7-7	TRBJ2-1	-	13	CASSLGGSNEQFF	TGTGCCAGCAGCTTAGGCGGGTCGAATGAGCAGTTCTTC
-	TRBV9	TRBJ2-6	-	15	CASSFRFSGANVLTF	TGTGCCAGCAGCTTTCGGTTCTCTGGGGCCAACGTCCTGACTTTC
-	TRBV2	TRBJ2-3	-	12	CASSERDHTQYF	TGTGCCAGCAGTGAAAGAGATCATACGCAGTATTTT
-	TRBV7-2	TRBJ2-1	once	15	CASSQGLFFGDEQFF	TGTGCCAGCAGCCAGGGACTCTTCTTTGGCGATGAGCAGTTCTTC
TRBD1	TRBV7-2	TRBJ1-2	-	11	CASSQQGFYTF	TGTGCCAGCAGCCAACAGGGGTTCTACACCTTC
-	TRBV6-6	TRBJ1-4	-	14	CASSYGRTNEKLFF	TGTGCCAGCAGTTACGGCCGTACTAATGAAAAACTGTTTTTT
-	TRBV28	TRBJ2-7	-	14	CASSFGASPYEQYF	TGTGCCAGCAGTTTTGGGGCCTCACCCTACGAGCAGTACTTC
TRBD2	TRBV29-1	TRBJ2-1	-	14	CSASTSGGRNEQFF	TGCAGCGCTTCGACTAGCGGGGGAAGGAATGAGCAGTTCTTC
TRBD2	TRBV5-1	TRBJ2-3	-	15	CASSLTAGGPDTQYF	TGCGCCAGCAGCTTGACAGCGGGGGGGCCTGATACGCAGTATTTT
-	TRBV6-2/TRBV6-3	TRBJ2-3	-	12	CASSDPGNTQYF	TGTGCCAGCAGTGACCCAGGAAATACGCAGTATTTT
TRBD1	TRBV6-2/TRBV6-3	TRBJ1-1	-	14	CASSRDRATAEAFF	TGTGCCAGCAGCCGAGACAGGGCCACGGCTGAAGCTTTCTTT
-	TRBV28	TRBJ2-5	-	17	CASSWPGSWPSEETQYF	TGTGCCAGCAGTTGGCCGGGGTCATGGCCATCGGAAGAGACCCAGTACTTC
-	TRBV7-9	TRBJ1-6	-	14	CASSSGNSNSPLHF	TGTGCCAGCAGCTCCGGGAACTCCAATTCACCCCTCCACTTT
-	TRBV5-4	TRBJ2-7	-	13	CASSFSRVREQYF	TGTGCCAGCAGCTTCTCCAGGGTTCGGGAGCAGTACTTC
TRBD1	TRBV9	TRBJ1-2	once	15	CASSDRDRGNYGYTF	TGTGCCAGCAGCGATCGGGACAGGGGTAACTATGGCTACACCTTC
TRBD1	TRBV25-1	TRBJ1-2	-	16	CASSAGTGGYGYGYTF	TGTGCCAGCAGTGCCGGGACAGGGGGCTATGGCTATGGCTACACCTTC
TRBD2	TRBV7-8	TRBJ2-5	-	13	CASRRTSGETQYF	TGTGCCAGCAGACGGACTAGCGGGGAGACCCAGTACTTC
TRBD2	TRBV3-1/TRBV3-2	TRBJ2-1	-	18	CASSQELAGYSSYNEQFF	TGTGCCAGCAGCCAAGAACTAGCGGGGTATAGCTCCTACAATGAGCAGTTCTTC
-	TRBV19	TRBJ2-7	-	16	CASSPPGAVSRHEQYF	TGTGCCAGTAGTCCGCCCGGCGCGGTCAGTCGGCACGAGCAGTACTTC
-	TRBV7-2	TRBJ1-4	-	13	CASSLVADEKLFF	TGTGCCAGCAGCTTAGTGGCGGATGAAAAACTGTTTTTT
TRBD1	TRBV5-4	TRBJ1-2	once	13	CASSVWTGNGYTF	TGTGCCAGCAGCGTGTGGACAGGGAATGGCTACACCTTC
TRBD2	TRBV7-9	TRBJ2-3	-	14	CASSPSGGTDTQYF	TGTGCCAGCAGTCCTAGCGGGGGCACAGATACGCAGTATTTT
TRBD1	TRBV24-1	TRBJ1-5	few	13	CATQQGLNQPQHF	TGTGCCACCCAACAGGGGCTCAATCAGCCCCAGCATTTT
-	TRBV7-2	TRBJ2-5	-	14	CASSPGGGAETQYF	TGTGCCAGCAGCCCAGGAGGCGGGGCGGAGACCCAGTACTTC
-	TRBV7-3	TRBJ1-1	-	13	CASSLDRRTEAFF	TGTGCCAGCAGCCTTGACCGGAGGACTGAAGCTTTCTTT
-	TRBV5-4	TRBJ2-1	-	16	CASSLEGGSSYNEQFF	TGTGCCAGCAGCTTGGAAGGAGGGAGCTCCTACAATGAGCAGTTCTTC
-	TRBV18	TRBJ1-1	-	14	CASSSRGGNTEAFF	TGTGCCAGCTCTTCCCGCGGGGGTAACACTGAAGCTTTCTTT
-	TRBV24-1	TRBJ2-2	-	13	CATSDSRTGELFF	TGTGCCACCAGTGACTCCCGGACAGGGGAGCTGTTTTTT
TRBD1	TRBV10-3	TRBJ1-1	once	15	CAISESGQGNTEAFF	TGTGCCATCAGTGAGTCGGGACAGGGGAACACTGAAGCTTTCTTT
-	TRBV6-6	TRBJ2-5	-	14	CASSYSGAQETQYF	TGTGCCAGCAGTTACTCAGGGGCGCAGGAGACCCAGTACTTC
-	TRBV4-2	TRBJ1-1	few	13	CASNDRQNGGAFF	TGTGCCAGCAACGACCGACAGAATGGCGGAGCTTTCTTT
TRBD2	TRBV5-6	TRBJ2-5	once	13	CASSLSGAETQYF	TGTGCCAGCAGCTTGAGCGGGGCGGAGACCCAGTACTTC
TRBD2	TRBV19	TRBJ2-7	-	15	CATAPWTSGGDEQYF	TGTGCCACCGCGCCATGGACTAGCGGGGGGGACGAGCAGTACTTC
-	TRBV21-1	TRBJ1-5	-	16	CASSRDRAFNNQPQHF	TGTGCCAGCAGCCGAGACAGGGCGTTCAACAATCAGCCCCAGCATTTT
-	TRBV5-1	TRBJ2-3	-	14	CASSLEGLKDTQYF	TGCGCCAGCAGCTTGGAGGGGCTCAAAGATACGCAGTATTTT
-	TRBV9	TRBJ1-6	-	15	CASSVRDNYNSPLHF	TGTGCCAGCAGCGTCCGGGACAACTATAATTCACCCCTCCACTTT
-	TRBV6-2/TRBV6-3	TRBJ2-2	-	16	CASSYPARGGDGELFF	TGTGCCAGCAGTTACCCCGCCAGGGGAGGGGACGGGGAGCTGTTTTTT
-	TRBV5-1	TRBJ1-2	once	14	CASSLVAGGPGYTF	TGCGCCAGCAGCTTGGTTGCCGGAGGGCCTGGCTACACCTTC